Presented here are 2 T cell receptor beta chains from one specimen sequenced in a study of early stage breast cancer tumors. The table came from immunoSEQ multiplex PCR; TCRdb's copy has only in-frame clones and leaves some out. This table holds 20,000 or so clones, more than 75% found once. The source material was blood. Source of these receptors: a person aged 55 to 75 with breast cancer.

V is TRBV4-1 and J is TRBJ2-1, with D perhaps matching TRBD2 (6 bases). V lost 0 bases and J 0 bases, leaving 12 bases between the germline ends. Germline-derived CDR1 and CDR2 are MGHRA and YSYEKL. The CDR3 spans 17 residues. The CDR3 sequence is CASSQDSGVSSYNEQFF. CDR3 nucleotides: TGCGCCAGCAGCCAAGATTCGGGGGTAAGCTCCTACAATGAGCAGTTCTTC.

V and J are TRBV5-4 and TRBJ2-3, with 8 bases fitting TRBD2. Trimming at V came to 2 bases and at J to 3 bases, leaving 2 bases not matched to a gene. The CDR3 extends over 14 amino acids. Germline CDR1 reads SGHNT; CDR2 reads YYREEE (reference sequence). The CDR3 region is CASSLGGGTDTQYF. CDR3 sequence (DNA): TGTGCCAGCAGCTTAGGCGGGGGGACAGATACGCAGTATTTT.